The present T cell receptor beta chain was sequenced within a study of blood T cell repertoires in COVID-19. Study-level background: Italy, Spain and the United States were the sources of the convalescent and acute COVID-19 samples. T cells, B-cell-depleted T cells, or PBMCs supplied cDNA or gDNA.

In the source study's methods: Amplification with reference gene primers provided the estimates of nucleated cell counts. Method: immunoSEQ multiplex PCR; TCRdb's copy keeps in-frame clones and lacks some. V and J calls and clone size are those listed in that table; D and trimming were worked out from the DNA. The data hold some 140,000 clones, with roughly nine tenths observed a single time. Germline V CDR1 and CDR2: MDHEN, SYDVKM. The CDR3 is 18 residues long. The ends lost 5 bases at V and 7 bases at J; junction bases unmatched: 11. Sequenced material: peripheral blood. The origin of this receptor is a man aged 50 to 60 with acute or convalescent COVID-19. J is TRBJ2-1 and V is TRBV28, with 16 nucleotides matching TRBD2. CDR3 sequence reads: CASSDVPGLAGGPNEQFF. CDR3 DNA sequence: TGTGCCAGCAGTGACGTCCCGGGACTAGCGGGAGGGCCAAATGAGCAGTTCTTC.